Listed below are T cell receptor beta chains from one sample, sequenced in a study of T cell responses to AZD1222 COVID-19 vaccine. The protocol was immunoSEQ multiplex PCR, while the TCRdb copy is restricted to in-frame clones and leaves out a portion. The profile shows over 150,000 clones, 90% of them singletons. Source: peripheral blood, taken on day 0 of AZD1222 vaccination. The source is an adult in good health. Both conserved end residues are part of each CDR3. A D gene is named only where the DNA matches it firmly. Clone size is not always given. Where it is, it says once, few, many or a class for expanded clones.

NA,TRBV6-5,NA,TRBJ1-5,CASSERGGWNQPQHF,TGTGCCAGCTCCGAGAGGGGGGGTTGGAATCAGCCCCAGCATTTT
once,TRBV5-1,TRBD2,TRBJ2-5,CASSATGGIQETQYF,TGCGCCAGTTCTGCAACGGGGGGGATACAGGAGACCCAGTACTTC
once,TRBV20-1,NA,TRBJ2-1,CSASSEGQFF,TGCAGTGCTAGTTCGGAGGGGCAGTTCTTC
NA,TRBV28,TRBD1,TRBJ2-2,CASTTGLGGELFF,TGTGCCAGCACGACAGGGTTGGGCGGGGAGCTGTTTTTT
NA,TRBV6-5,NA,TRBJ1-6,CASNTQAFGSPLHF,TGTGCCAGCAACACACAGGCGTTTGGGTCACCCCTCCACTTT
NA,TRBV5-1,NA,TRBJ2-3,CASLPPVMGPIGPQYF,TGCGCCAGCCTCCCCCCCGTGATGGGGCCCATCGGCCCGCAGTATTTT
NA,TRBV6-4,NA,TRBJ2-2,CASSVGRFTGELFF,TGTGCCAGCAGTGTAGGACGGTTCACCGGGGAGCTGTTTTTT
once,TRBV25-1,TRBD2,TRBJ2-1,CASSEPKTSRGEQFF,TGTGCCAGCTCCGAGCCCAAGACTAGCCGTGGTGAGCAGTTCTTC
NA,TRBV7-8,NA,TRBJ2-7,CASSYRLGEQYF,TGTGCCAGCAGCTACCGACTGGGCGAGCAGTACTTC
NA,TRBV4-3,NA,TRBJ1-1,CASSQEADLNTEAFF,TGCGCCAGCAGCCAAGAGGCGGACCTGAACACTGAAGCTTTCTTT
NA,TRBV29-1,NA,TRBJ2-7,CSVSKGRDSYEQYF,TGCAGCGTGTCTAAGGGCAGGGACTCCTACGAGCAGTACTTC
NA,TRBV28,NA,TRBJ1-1,CASSPPRRTMNTEAFF,TGTGCCAGCAGTCCCCCCCGACGGACCATGAACACTGAAGCTTTCTTT
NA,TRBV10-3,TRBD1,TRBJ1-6,CAISESQTGSSYNSPLHF,TGTGCCATCAGTGAGTCTCAGACAGGGAGCTCCTATAATTCACCCCTCCACTTT
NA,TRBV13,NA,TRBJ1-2,CASSLDTGLGGYTF,TGTGCCAGCAGCTTAGATACGGGTCTGGGCGGCTACACCTTC
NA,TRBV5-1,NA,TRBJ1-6,CASSLDYSPLHF,TGCGCCAGCAGCTTGGACTATTCACCCCTCCACTTT
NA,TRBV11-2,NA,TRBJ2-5,CASSWAEETQYF,TGTGCCAGCAGTTGGGCGGAAGAGACCCAGTACTTC
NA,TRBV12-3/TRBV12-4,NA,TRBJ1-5,CASSRPGGQPQHF,TGTGCCAGCAGTCGGCCTGGAGGTCAGCCCCAGCATTTT
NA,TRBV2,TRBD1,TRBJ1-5,CASRRQGSVNF,TGTGCCAGCAGGAGACAGGGGTCCGTAAATTTT
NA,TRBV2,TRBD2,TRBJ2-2,CASSGLGLAGAIRPGELFF,TGTGCCAGCAGTGGGTTGGGACTAGCGGGGGCTATCCGCCCCGGGGAGCTGTTTTTT
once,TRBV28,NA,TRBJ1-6,CASSFRGQPSSPLHF,TGTGCCAGCAGTTTTCGTGGTCAGCCGAGCTCACCCCTCCACTTT
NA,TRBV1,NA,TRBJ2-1,CTSSQGTSGRNEQFF,TGCACCAGCAGCCAAGGGACTAGCGGGAGAAATGAGCAGTTCTTC
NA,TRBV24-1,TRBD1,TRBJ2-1,CATSAGTGVPNEQFF,TGTGCCACCAGTGCCGGGACAGGCGTCCCCAATGAGCAGTTCTTC
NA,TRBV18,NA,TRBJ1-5,CASSPGRDQPQHF,TGTGCCAGCTCACCGGGCAGGGATCAGCCCCAGCATTTT
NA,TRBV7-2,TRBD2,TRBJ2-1,CASSLSGTNNNEQFF,TGTGCCAGCAGCCTTAGCGGGACTAACAACAATGAGCAGTTCTTC
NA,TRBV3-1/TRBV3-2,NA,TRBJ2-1,CASSPAWGSYNEQFF,TGTGCCAGCAGCCCCGCTTGGGGGTCCTACAATGAGCAGTTCTTC
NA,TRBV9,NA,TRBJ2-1,CASTPLGDSYNEQFF,TGTGCCAGCACCCCGTTGGGGGATTCCTACAATGAGCAGTTCTTC
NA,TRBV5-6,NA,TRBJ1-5,CASSTHRDQPQHF,TGTGCCAGCAGCACCCACAGGGATCAGCCCCAGCATTTT
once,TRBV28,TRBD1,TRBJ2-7,CASSTTGTGSYEQYF,TGTGCCAGCAGTACAACCGGGACAGGGAGCTACGAGCAGTACTTC
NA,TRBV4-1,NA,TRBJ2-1,CASSQGRLVSDNEQFF,TGCGCCAGCAGCCAAGGTCGCCTAGTGTCCGACAATGAGCAGTTCTTC
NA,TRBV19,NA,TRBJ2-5,CASSIGRGRLGPQETQYF,TGTGCCAGTAGTATAGGGCGGGGACGCCTGGGACCGCAAGAGACCCAGTACTTC
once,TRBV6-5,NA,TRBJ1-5,CASKKERGSQPQHF,TGTGCCAGCAAAAAAGAGAGGGGATCTCAGCCCCAGCATTTT
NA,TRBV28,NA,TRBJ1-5,CASSPSNQPQHF,TGTGCCAGCAGTCCGAGCAATCAGCCCCAGCATTTT
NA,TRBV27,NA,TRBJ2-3,CASSLSGIIWTQYF,TGTGCCAGCAGTTTATCCGGGATTATCTGGACGCAGTATTTT
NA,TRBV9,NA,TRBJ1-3,CASSVVSGQTVGNTIYF,TGTGCCAGCAGCGTAGTTTCCGGCCAGACTGTAGGAAACACCATATATTTT
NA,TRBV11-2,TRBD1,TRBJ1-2,CASSLDRQGDGYTF,TGTGCCAGCAGCTTAGATCGGCAGGGGGATGGCTACACCTTC